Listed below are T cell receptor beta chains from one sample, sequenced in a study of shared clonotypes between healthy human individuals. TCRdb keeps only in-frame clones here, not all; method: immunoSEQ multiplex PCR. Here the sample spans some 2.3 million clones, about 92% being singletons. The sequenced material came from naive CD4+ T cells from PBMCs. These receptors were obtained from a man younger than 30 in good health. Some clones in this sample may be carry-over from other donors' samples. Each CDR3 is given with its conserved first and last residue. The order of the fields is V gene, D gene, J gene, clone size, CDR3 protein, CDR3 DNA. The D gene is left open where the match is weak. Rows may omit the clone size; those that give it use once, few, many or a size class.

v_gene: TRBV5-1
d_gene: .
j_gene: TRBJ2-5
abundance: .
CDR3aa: CASSFPPQETQYF
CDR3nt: TGCGCCAGCAGCTTTCCCCCCCAAGAGACCCAGTACTTC

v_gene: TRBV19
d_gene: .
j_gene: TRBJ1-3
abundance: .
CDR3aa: CACFERGRNGNTIYF
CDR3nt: TGTGCCTGCTTCGAACGGGGTAGGAATGGAAACACCATATATTTT

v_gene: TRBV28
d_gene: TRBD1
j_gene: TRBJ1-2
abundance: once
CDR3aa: CASSVRDSFTYGYTF
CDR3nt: TGTGCCAGCAGTGTCCGGGACAGTTTCACCTATGGCTACACCTTC

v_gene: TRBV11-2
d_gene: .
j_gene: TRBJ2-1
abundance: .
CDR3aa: CASNNRVRSYNEQFF
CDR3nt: TGTGCCAGCAACAACAGGGTTCGCTCCTACAATGAGCAGTTCTTC

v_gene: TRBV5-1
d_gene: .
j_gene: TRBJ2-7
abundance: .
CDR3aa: CASRLQGDSYEQYF
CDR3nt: TGCGCCAGCAGGTTACAGGGTGACTCCTACGAGCAGTACTTC

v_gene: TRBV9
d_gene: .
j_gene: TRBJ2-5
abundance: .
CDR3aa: CASSPGGASRETQYF
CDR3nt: TGTGCCAGCAGCCCAGGAGGGGCCTCGAGAGAGACCCAGTACTTC

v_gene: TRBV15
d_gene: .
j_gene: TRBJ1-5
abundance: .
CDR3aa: CATSPGARNQPQHF
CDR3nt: TGTGCCACCAGCCCCGGCGCCCGCAATCAGCCCCAGCATTTT

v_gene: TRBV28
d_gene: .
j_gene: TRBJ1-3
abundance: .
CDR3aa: CASSLERGSFSGNTIYF
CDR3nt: TGTGCCAGCAGTTTGGAGAGGGGATCATTCTCTGGAAACACCATATATTTT

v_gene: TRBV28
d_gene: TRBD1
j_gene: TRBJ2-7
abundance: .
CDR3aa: CAIAGTGFYEQYF
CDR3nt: TGTGCCATCGCCGGGACAGGCTTCTACGAGCAGTACTTC

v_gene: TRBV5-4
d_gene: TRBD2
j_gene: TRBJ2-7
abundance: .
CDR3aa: CASSPPGGGEKDEQYF
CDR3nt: TGTGCCAGCAGCCCCCCGGGGGGAGGGGAAAAGGACGAGCAGTACTTC

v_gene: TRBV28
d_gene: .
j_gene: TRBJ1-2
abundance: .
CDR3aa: CASTKSGSSYGYTF
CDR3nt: TGTGCCAGCACCAAATCAGGGTCGTCTTATGGCTACACCTTC

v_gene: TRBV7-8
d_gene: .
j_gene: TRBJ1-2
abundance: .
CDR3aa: CASSLVPSYGYTF
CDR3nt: TGTGCCAGCAGCTTAGTTCCCAGCTATGGCTACACCTTC

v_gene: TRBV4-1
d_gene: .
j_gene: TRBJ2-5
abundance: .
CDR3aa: CASSQEGQLGETQYF
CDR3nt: TGCGCCAGCAGCCAAGAAGGCCAGTTGGGAGAGACCCAGTACTTC

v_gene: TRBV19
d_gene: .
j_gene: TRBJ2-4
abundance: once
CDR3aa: CAGTQGPEVKDKNIQYF
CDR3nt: TGTGCCGGAACTCAGGGGCCTGAAGTGAAGGACAAAAACATTCAGTACTTC

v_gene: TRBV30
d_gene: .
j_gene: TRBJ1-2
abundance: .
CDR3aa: CAWSGGLYGYTF
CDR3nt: TGTGCCTGGAGTGGGGGCCTATATGGCTACACCTTC

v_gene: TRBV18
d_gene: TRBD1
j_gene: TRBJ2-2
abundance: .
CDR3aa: CASSPTRGQTGELFF
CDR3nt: TGTGCCAGCTCACCAACAAGGGGGCAAACCGGGGAGCTGTTTTTT

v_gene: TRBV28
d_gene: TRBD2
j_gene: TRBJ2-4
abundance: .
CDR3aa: CASSGGGMAKNIQYF
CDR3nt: TGTGCCAGCAGTGGGGGGGGTATGGCCAAAAACATTCAGTACTTC

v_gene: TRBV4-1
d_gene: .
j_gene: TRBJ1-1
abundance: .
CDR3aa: CASSQRKVGVPTEAFF
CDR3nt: TGCGCCAGCAGCCAGCGAAAAGTCGGGGTTCCGACTGAAGCTTTCTTT

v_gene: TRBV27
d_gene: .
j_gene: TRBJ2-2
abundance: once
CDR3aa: CASSLRRNTGELFF
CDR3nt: TGTGCCAGCAGTTTGAGACGGAACACCGGGGAGCTGTTTTTT

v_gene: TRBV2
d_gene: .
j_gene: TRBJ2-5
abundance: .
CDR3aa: CASGSEETQYF
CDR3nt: TGTGCCAGCGGGAGTGAGGAGACCCAGTACTTC

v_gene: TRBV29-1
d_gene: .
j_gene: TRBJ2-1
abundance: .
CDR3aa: CSVVGYNEQFF
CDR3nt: TGCAGCGTTGTAGGGTACAATGAGCAGTTCTTC

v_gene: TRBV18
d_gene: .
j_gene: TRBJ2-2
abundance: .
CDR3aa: CASSPERRRTGELFF
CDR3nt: TGTGCCAGCTCACCGGAACGCAGGCGCACCGGGGAGCTGTTTTTT

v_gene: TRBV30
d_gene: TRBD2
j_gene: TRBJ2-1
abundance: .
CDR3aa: CAWSVGLAGEFFF
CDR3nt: TGTGCCTGGAGTGTAGGTCTAGCGGGAGAATTTTTCTTC

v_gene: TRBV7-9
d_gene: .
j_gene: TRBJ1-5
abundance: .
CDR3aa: CASSFWDTNQPQHF
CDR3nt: TGTGCCAGCAGCTTTTGGGACACAAATCAGCCCCAGCATTTT

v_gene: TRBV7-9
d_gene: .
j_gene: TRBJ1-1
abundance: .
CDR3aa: CASSPDTAEAFF
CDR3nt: TGTGCCAGCAGCCCGGACACGGCTGAAGCTTTCTTT

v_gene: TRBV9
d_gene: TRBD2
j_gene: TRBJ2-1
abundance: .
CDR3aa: CASTDSGSSYNEQFF
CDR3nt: TGTGCCAGCACCGACAGCGGGAGCTCCTACAATGAGCAGTTCTTC